The rows below give T cell receptor beta chains drawn from one sample of a study of human T cells and chemical hapten exposure. TCRdb reanalysed the RACE reads using MiXCR and keeps one entry per CDR3 protein. The sample shows over 300,000 distinct CDR3 sequences, about 5.1% of them seen only once. Specimen: whole blood, collected in connection with sensitization to the hapten diphenylcyclopropenone (DPC). Receptors originate from a woman aged 45-60 years with alopecia areata. Some clones in this sample may be carry-over from other donors' samples. Each CDR3 is given with its conserved first and last residue. The order of the fields is V gene, J gene, clone size, D gene, CDR3 protein, CDR3 DNA. The D gene is left open where the match is weak. Some rows mark clone size as missing; the rest say once, few, many or name a class of expanded clone.

v_call: TRBV7-2; j_call: TRBJ1-3; clone_size: few; d_call: -; cdr3_aa: CASSLAGPLSGNTIYF; cdr3_nt: TGTGCCAGCAGCTTAGCAGGGCCCCTCTCTGGAAACACCATATATTTT
v_call: TRBV20-1; j_call: TRBJ1-5; clone_size: -; d_call: TRBD1; cdr3_aa: CSARLGGAGNQPQHF; cdr3_nt: TGCAGTGCTAGATTAGGGGGCGCGGGCAATCAGCCCCAGCATTTT
v_call: TRBV12-3/TRBV12-4; j_call: TRBJ1-1; clone_size: few; d_call: -; cdr3_aa: CASSKTGIGDTEAFF; cdr3_nt: TGTGCCAGCAGTAAAACAGGGATTGGGGACACTGAAGCTTTCTTT
v_call: TRBV5-1; j_call: TRBJ2-1; clone_size: -; d_call: TRBD1; cdr3_aa: CASSTGTGGHEQFF; cdr3_nt: TGCGCCAGCAGCACGGGGACAGGGGGCCATGAGCAGTTCTTC
v_call: TRBV3-1; j_call: TRBJ2-3; clone_size: -; d_call: -; cdr3_aa: CASRSYGGTTDTQNF; cdr3_nt: TGTGCCAGCAGATCGTACGGGGGTACCACAGATACGCAGAATTTT
v_call: TRBV28; j_call: TRBJ2-6; clone_size: many; d_call: -; cdr3_aa: CASSPGTVGANVLTF; cdr3_nt: TGTGCCAGCAGCCCCGGGACTGTGGGGGCCAACGTCCTGACTTTC
v_call: TRBV29-1; j_call: TRBJ2-6; clone_size: few; d_call: -; cdr3_aa: CSVEDLWGPGANVLTF; cdr3_nt: TGCAGCGTTGAAGATCTTTGGGGGCCCGGGGCCAACGTCCTGACTTTC
v_call: TRBV28; j_call: TRBJ1-2; clone_size: many; d_call: TRBD1; cdr3_aa: CASSLGDRYYGYTF; cdr3_nt: TGTGCCAGCAGTTTAGGGGACAGGTACTATGGCTACACCTTC
v_call: TRBV7-2; j_call: TRBJ1-2; clone_size: many; d_call: TRBD1; cdr3_aa: CASSLDRGTNGYTF; cdr3_nt: TGTGCCAGCAGCTTAGACAGGGGAACGAATGGCTACACCTTC
v_call: TRBV5-1; j_call: TRBJ2-3; clone_size: many; d_call: TRBD2; cdr3_aa: CASSDGLAADTQYF; cdr3_nt: TGCGCCAGCAGCGACGGACTAGCGGCAGATACGCAGTATTTT
v_call: TRBV12-3/TRBV12-4; j_call: TRBJ2-1; clone_size: few; d_call: TRBD1; cdr3_aa: CASSPQGARYNEQFF; cdr3_nt: TGTGCCAGCAGTCCACAGGGGGCGAGATACAATGAGCAGTTCTTC
v_call: TRBV4-2; j_call: TRBJ2-1; clone_size: many; d_call: TRBD2; cdr3_aa: CASSHVGGTYNEQFF; cdr3_nt: TGTGCCAGCAGCCATGTGGGAGGGACCTACAATGAGCAGTTCTTC
v_call: TRBV2; j_call: TRBJ2-1; clone_size: many; d_call: -; cdr3_aa: CASTYDEQFF; cdr3_nt: TGTGCCAGCACTTACGATGAGCAGTTCTTC
v_call: TRBV5-1; j_call: TRBJ2-3; clone_size: many; d_call: -; cdr3_aa: CASRQGQSTDTQYF; cdr3_nt: TGCGCCAGCAGGCAAGGACAGAGCACAGATACGCAGTATTTT
v_call: TRBV12-3/TRBV12-4; j_call: TRBJ2-5; clone_size: few; d_call: TRBD2; cdr3_aa: CASNRRTSVETQYF; cdr3_nt: TGTGCCAGCAACCGTAGGACTAGCGTTGAGACCCAGTACTTC
v_call: TRBV20-1; j_call: TRBJ2-1; clone_size: many; d_call: TRBD2; cdr3_aa: CSALTSGRLGEQFF; cdr3_nt: TGCAGTGCTTTGACTAGCGGGAGATTGGGTGAGCAGTTCTTC
v_call: TRBV27; j_call: TRBJ2-7; clone_size: few; d_call: TRBD1; cdr3_aa: CASTSITGGVYEQYF; cdr3_nt: TGTGCCAGCACTTCTATTACAGGGGGCGTCTACGAGCAGTACTTC
v_call: TRBV20-1; j_call: TRBJ2-2; clone_size: many; d_call: TRBD2; cdr3_aa: CSARERGVNTGELFF; cdr3_nt: TGCAGTGCTAGGGAGCGGGGGGTTAACACCGGGGAGCTGTTTTTT
v_call: TRBV27; j_call: TRBJ2-7; clone_size: many; d_call: -; cdr3_aa: CASSPQIPLEQYF; cdr3_nt: TGTGCCAGCAGTCCACAGATCCCCCTCGAGCAGTACTTC
v_call: TRBV24-1; j_call: TRBJ2-3; clone_size: few; d_call: -; cdr3_aa: CATSDRVGGGTDTQYF; cdr3_nt: TGTGCCACCAGTGATCGCGTCGGGGGCGGCACAGATACGCAGTATTTT